The clone carrying this T cell receptor (beta chain) was detected a few times. The antigen remains unidentified. The junction shows a germline mismatch at one end, possibly a read error. This CDR3 has 15 amino acids. Germline lookup yields CDR1 SGHDT and CDR2 YYEEEE. This entry comes from a study of cytomegalovirus exposure and HLA in healthy donors. Study in general: In an early release, HLA-typed donors contributed some 88 million unique TCR sequences. Study-wide findings and caveats: There were some V segments, including TRBV6-2 and TRBV6-3, excluded as indistinguishable. Being productive about 87% or about 30% of the time was typical of most TCR beta V segments in an earlier analysis. In a later analysis, across HLA loci, associated TCR counts were highest for DRB1, lowest for HLA-C.

The study ran its PCR with 60 Vbeta and 13 Jbeta primers. Sequencing was performed with immunoSEQ multiplex PCR; in TCRdb, only in-frame clones are kept and a portion is missing. Of 95,000 to 150,000 clones listed, over 60% are singletons. The specimen sequenced was PBMCs. This sequence originates from a woman in her thirties or forties in good health and CMV-seropositive. The genes are TRBV5-6 and TRBJ2-1, with TRBD2 as a possible D gene (6 bases). CDR3 protein: CASSLGLTSYNEQFF. The CDR3 nucleotides read TGTGCCAGTAGCTTGGGACTCACCTCCTACAATGAGCAGTTCTTC.